This is a list of T cell receptor beta chains from one sample in a study of blood T cell repertoires in COVID-19. TCRdb's copy holds only in-frame clones and misses some; the assay was immunoSEQ multiplex PCR. The sample holds under 200,000 clones, about 80% seen once. Sequenced sample: PBMCs or T cells enriched from blood (not recorded which). These receptors originate from an older woman with acute COVID-19. Both conserved end residues are part of each CDR3. Each record gives: CDR3 protein, CDR3 DNA, V gene, D gene, clone size, J gene. A D gene is named only where the DNA matches it firmly. Only some rows state a clone size, as once, few, many or a class for expanded clones.

cdr3_aa: CASGPGQGTMETQYF; cdr3_nt: TGTGCTAGTGGTCCGGGACAGGGAACCATGGAGACCCAGTACTTC; v_call: TRBV12-5; d_call: TRBD1; clone_size: few; j_call: TRBJ2-5
cdr3_aa: CASSLASTLHF; cdr3_nt: TGTGCCAGCAGCTTAGCCTCTACCCTCCACTTT; v_call: TRBV7-2; d_call: -; clone_size: -; j_call: TRBJ1-6
cdr3_aa: CASSPTLVNTEAFF; cdr3_nt: TGCGCCAGCAGCCCGACACTAGTGAACACTGAAGCTTTCTTT; v_call: TRBV4-3; d_call: -; clone_size: few; j_call: TRBJ1-1
cdr3_aa: CASSRVTGVDGYTF; cdr3_nt: TGCGCCAGCAGCCGGGTGACAGGGGTAGATGGCTACACCTTC; v_call: TRBV4-1; d_call: TRBD1; clone_size: -; j_call: TRBJ1-2
cdr3_aa: CASSGGLDTDTQYF; cdr3_nt: TGTGCCAGCTCAGGGGGACTAGACACAGATACGCAGTATTTT; v_call: TRBV18; d_call: TRBD2; clone_size: -; j_call: TRBJ2-3
cdr3_aa: CASSPGRGPNYGYTF; cdr3_nt: TGTGCCAGCAGTCCCGGGCGGGGTCCCAACTATGGCTACACCTTC; v_call: TRBV7-6; d_call: -; clone_size: -; j_call: TRBJ1-2
cdr3_aa: CASSQDKAALGEKLFF; cdr3_nt: TGCGCCAGCAGCCAAGATAAAGCGGCCCTGGGTGAAAAACTGTTTTTT; v_call: TRBV4-3; d_call: -; clone_size: -; j_call: TRBJ1-4
cdr3_aa: CASSSQTGAYGYTF; cdr3_nt: TGTGCCAGCAGCTCGCAGACAGGGGCCTATGGCTACACCTTC; v_call: TRBV11-2; d_call: TRBD1; clone_size: -; j_call: TRBJ1-2
cdr3_aa: CASRTGGTTNYGYTF; cdr3_nt: TGTGCCAGCAGGACAGGGGGCACCACTAACTATGGCTACACCTTC; v_call: TRBV2; d_call: TRBD1; clone_size: -; j_call: TRBJ1-2
cdr3_aa: CASSIVDSETQYF; cdr3_nt: TGTGCCAGTAGTATAGTGGACAGTGAGACCCAGTACTTC; v_call: TRBV19; d_call: -; clone_size: -; j_call: TRBJ2-5
cdr3_aa: CASSQGAGAYNEQFF; cdr3_nt: TGCGCCAGCAGCCAGGGCGCAGGGGCCTACAATGAGCAGTTCTTC; v_call: TRBV4-3; d_call: -; clone_size: once; j_call: TRBJ2-1
cdr3_aa: CASSQIGQGASAFF; cdr3_nt: TGTGCCAGCAGCCAAATCGGACAGGGGGCCTCAGCTTTCTTT; v_call: TRBV7-9; d_call: TRBD1; clone_size: -; j_call: TRBJ1-1
cdr3_aa: CASSLEAGAGVSYEQYF; cdr3_nt: TGCGCCAGCAGCCTCGAGGCGGGGGCGGGAGTGTCGTACGAGCAGTACTTC; v_call: TRBV4-3; d_call: -; clone_size: -; j_call: TRBJ2-7
cdr3_aa: CASRQGYNSPLHF; cdr3_nt: TGTGCCAGTAGACAGGGATATAATTCACCCCTCCACTTT; v_call: TRBV28; d_call: TRBD1; clone_size: -; j_call: TRBJ1-6
cdr3_aa: CASSRPGTEYGYTF; cdr3_nt: TGTGCCAGCAGCCGTCCCGGGACAGAGTATGGCTACACCTTC; v_call: TRBV5-6; d_call: TRBD1; clone_size: -; j_call: TRBJ1-2
cdr3_aa: CASSLEGQNTYEQYF; cdr3_nt: TGTGCCAGCAGCTTAGAGGGGCAGAATACCTACGAGCAGTACTTC; v_call: TRBV11-2; d_call: -; clone_size: -; j_call: TRBJ2-7
cdr3_aa: CARKDWSYNEQFF; cdr3_nt: TGTGCCCGGAAAGACTGGTCCTACAATGAGCAGTTCTTC; v_call: TRBV30; d_call: -; clone_size: -; j_call: TRBJ2-1
cdr3_aa: CATSGTGVTEAFF; cdr3_nt: TGTGCCACCAGCGGAACAGGGGTCACTGAAGCTTTCTTT; v_call: TRBV24-1; d_call: TRBD1; clone_size: -; j_call: TRBJ1-1
cdr3_aa: CATPAGGYTF; cdr3_nt: TGCGCCACCCCTGCCGGTGGCTACACCTTC; v_call: TRBV5-1; d_call: -; clone_size: -; j_call: TRBJ1-2
cdr3_aa: CASSPSGTGPYNEQFF; cdr3_nt: TGTGCCAGCAGCCCTTCTGGGACAGGACCTTACAATGAGCAGTTCTTC; v_call: TRBV14; d_call: TRBD1; clone_size: -; j_call: TRBJ2-1
cdr3_aa: CASSLGGSGPLETQYF; cdr3_nt: TGTGCCAGCAGCTTAGGAGGCAGCGGGCCCCTCGAGACCCAGTACTTC; v_call: TRBV11-2; d_call: -; clone_size: -; j_call: TRBJ2-5
cdr3_aa: CASSRPFGFNYGYTF; cdr3_nt: TGTGCCAGCAGCCGCCCCTTCGGTTTTAACTATGGCTACACCTTC; v_call: TRBV7-2; d_call: -; clone_size: -; j_call: TRBJ1-2
cdr3_aa: CASSLQGRSGNTIYF; cdr3_nt: TGTGCCAGCAGCTTACAGGGGCGCTCTGGAAACACCATATATTTT; v_call: TRBV5-4; d_call: TRBD1; clone_size: -; j_call: TRBJ1-3
cdr3_aa: CASSPGTGGTSSYNSPLHF; cdr3_nt: TGTGCCAGCAGTCCCGGGACAGGGGGCACCAGCTCCTATAATTCACCCCTCCACTTT; v_call: TRBV28; d_call: TRBD1; clone_size: few; j_call: TRBJ1-6
cdr3_aa: CASSMSRAPYNEQFF; cdr3_nt: TGTGCCAGTAGTATGAGCAGGGCCCCCTACAATGAGCAGTTCTTC; v_call: TRBV19; d_call: -; clone_size: -; j_call: TRBJ2-1
cdr3_aa: CASSSGPGQGSGNTIYF; cdr3_nt: TGTGCCAGCAGCTCCGGCCCGGGACAGGGCTCTGGAAACACCATATATTTT; v_call: TRBV5-5; d_call: TRBD1; clone_size: -; j_call: TRBJ1-3
cdr3_aa: CASRGTGGVEQFF; cdr3_nt: TGTGCCAGCAGGGGGACAGGGGGCGTTGAGCAGTTCTTC; v_call: TRBV7-2; d_call: TRBD1; clone_size: -; j_call: TRBJ2-1
cdr3_aa: CATKSSVLETQYF; cdr3_nt: TGTGCCACTAAAAGCTCGGTGTTGGAGACCCAGTACTTC; v_call: TRBV2; d_call: -; clone_size: -; j_call: TRBJ2-5
cdr3_aa: CASSPEGGGRNTEAFF; cdr3_nt: TGTGCCAGCAGCCCGGAGGGAGGGGGGCGGAACACTGAAGCTTTCTTT; v_call: TRBV7-9; d_call: -; clone_size: -; j_call: TRBJ1-1
cdr3_aa: CASSPRSRNEQFF; cdr3_nt: TGCGCCAGCAGCCCTCGAAGTAGAAATGAGCAGTTCTTC; v_call: TRBV4-3; d_call: -; clone_size: -; j_call: TRBJ2-1
cdr3_aa: CASSPQTVLYEQYF; cdr3_nt: TGTGCCAGCTCACCGCAGACAGTCCTCTACGAGCAGTACTTC; v_call: TRBV18; d_call: -; clone_size: -; j_call: TRBJ2-7
cdr3_aa: CASSRRDRGPTEAFF; cdr3_nt: TGTGCCAGCAGCCGGAGAGACAGGGGGCCAACTGAAGCTTTCTTT; v_call: TRBV7-8; d_call: TRBD1; clone_size: -; j_call: TRBJ1-1
cdr3_aa: CASSLGGQPYQETQYF; cdr3_nt: TGTGCCAGCAGCTTAGGGGGACAGCCATACCAAGAGACCCAGTACTTC; v_call: TRBV7-2; d_call: TRBD1; clone_size: -; j_call: TRBJ2-5
cdr3_aa: CMSSDFSGNTIYF; cdr3_nt: TGTATGAGCAGCGATTTCTCTGGAAACACCATATATTTT; v_call: TRBV7-9; d_call: -; clone_size: -; j_call: TRBJ1-3
cdr3_aa: CASSYSNREAFF; cdr3_nt: TGTGCCAGCAGTTACTCAAACCGGGAAGCTTTCTTT; v_call: TRBV6-5; d_call: -; clone_size: -; j_call: TRBJ1-1
cdr3_aa: CASSPDPSAPWYEQFF; cdr3_nt: TGTGCCAGCAGCCCTGACCCTAGCGCACCCTGGTATGAGCAGTTCTTC; v_call: TRBV5-4; d_call: -; clone_size: -; j_call: TRBJ2-1
cdr3_aa: CASSGSPAGVGGELFF; cdr3_nt: TGTGCCAGTAGTGGGTCCCCAGCGGGAGTGGGCGGGGAGCTGTTTTTT; v_call: TRBV19; d_call: TRBD2; clone_size: -; j_call: TRBJ2-2
cdr3_aa: CASRMVESGYTF; cdr3_nt: TGTGCCAGCAGGATGGTGGAGAGTGGCTACACCTTC; v_call: TRBV12-3/TRBV12-4; d_call: -; clone_size: -; j_call: TRBJ1-2